The rows below give T cell receptor beta chains drawn from one sample of a study of tumour-infiltrating T cells in Burkitt lymphoma. TCRdb keeps only in-frame clones here, not all; method: immunoSEQ multiplex PCR. The sample carries around 45,000 clones, 30% to 40% recorded once. The sequenced sample was tumor tissue. Receptors originate from a human donor with Burkitt lymphoma. Both conserved end residues are part of each CDR3. The D gene is left open where the match is weak. A row's size may be missing; if present it is once, few, many or a size class.

>TRBV28|-|-|TRBJ1-5
CASSRRGPSNQPQHF
TGTGCCAGCAGCAGACGGGGACCTAGCAATCAGCCCCAGCATTTT
>TRBV7-9|-|-|TRBJ1-2
CASSLAGNYGYTF
TGTGCCAGCAGCTTGGCCGGTAACTATGGCTACACCTTC
>TRBV6-5|-|-|TRBJ1-1
CASSLGPYTEAFF
TGTGCCAGCAGCCTGGGCCCCTACACTGAAGCTTTCTTT
>TRBV10-3|-|-|TRBJ1-1
CAISESPGRNTEAFF
TGTGCCATCAGTGAGTCCCCGGGGAGGAACACTGAAGCTTTCTTT
>TRBV10-3|-|-|TRBJ1-2
CAISVAAGGYTF
TGTGCCATCAGTGTAGCTGCCGGCGGCTACACCTTC
>TRBV9|-|-|TRBJ2-7
CASSVEPEGYEQYF
TGTGCCAGCAGCGTAGAGCCCGAGGGCTACGAGCAGTACTTC
>TRBV5-6|-|few|TRBJ1-5
CASSRGRRDQPQHF
TGTGCCAGCAGCCGGGGCAGGAGAGATCAGCCCCAGCATTTT
>TRBV6-1|-|few|TRBJ2-4
CASSGGSTDLAKNIQYF
TGTGCCAGCAGTGGAGGGAGTACCGATTTAGCCAAAAACATTCAGTACTTC
>TRBV7-9|-|-|TRBJ1-3
CASSLLNTIYF
TGTGCCAGCAGCTTATTAAACACCATATATTTT
>TRBV7-2|TRBD1|-|TRBJ1-6
CASSLQGVGSPLHF
TGTGCCAGCAGCTTACAGGGGGTTGGTTCACCCCTCCACTTT
>TRBV10-3|TRBD1|few|TRBJ1-2
CAATHRDSYGYTF
TGTGCCGCCACGCACCGGGACAGCTATGGCTACACCTTC
>TRBV15|-|-|TRBJ2-7
CATSRGEGPYEQYF
TGTGCCACCAGCAGAGGCGAAGGGCCCTACGAGCAGTACTTC
>TRBV5-1|TRBD1|-|TRBJ1-2
CASSLAGTEFYGYTF
TGCGCCAGCAGCTTGGCCGGGACAGAATTCTATGGCTACACCTTC
>TRBV27|-|-|TRBJ1-1
CASIHHPLGLNTEAFF
TGTGCCAGCATCCACCACCCCCTGGGCCTGAACACTGAAGCTTTCTTT
>TRBV15|TRBD1|-|TRBJ1-2
CATSRTDRADGYTF
TGTGCCACCAGCAGAACGGACAGGGCGGATGGCTACACCTTC